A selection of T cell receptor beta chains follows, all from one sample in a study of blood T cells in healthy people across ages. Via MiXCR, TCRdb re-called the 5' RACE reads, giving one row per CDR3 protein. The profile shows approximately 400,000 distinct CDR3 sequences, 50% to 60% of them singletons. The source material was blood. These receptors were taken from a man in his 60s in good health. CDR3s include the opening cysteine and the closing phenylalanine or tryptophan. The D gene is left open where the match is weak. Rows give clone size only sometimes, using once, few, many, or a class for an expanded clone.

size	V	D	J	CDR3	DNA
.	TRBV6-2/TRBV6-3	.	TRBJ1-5	CASSYPGDQPQHF	TGTGCCAGCAGTTACCCAGGGGATCAGCCCCAGCATTTT
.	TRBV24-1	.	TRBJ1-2	CATSDNVANYGYTF	TGTGCCACCAGTGATAATGTAGCTAACTATGGCTACACCTTC
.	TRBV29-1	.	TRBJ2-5	CSVDSGRDIQETQYF	TGCAGCGTTGATTCGGGAAGGGACATCCAAGAGACCCAGTACTTC
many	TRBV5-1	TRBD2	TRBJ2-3	CASNPGGPLADTQYF	TGCGCCAGCAATCCGGGGGGGCCATTAGCAGATACGCAGTATTTT
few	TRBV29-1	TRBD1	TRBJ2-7	CSVRGDRDYNEQYF	TGCAGCGTCCGCGGGGACAGGGACTACAATGAGCAGTACTTC
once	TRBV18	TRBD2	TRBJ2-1	CASSPPSGGHNEQFF	TGTGCCAGCTCACCACCTAGCGGGGGGCACAATGAGCAGTTCTTC
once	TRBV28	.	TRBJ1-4	CASSLSDEKLFF	TGTGCCAGCAGCCTGTCCGATGAAAAACTGTTTTTT
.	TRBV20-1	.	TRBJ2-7	CSASSRVGQYF	TGCAGTGCTAGCTCCCGGGTGGGGCAGTACTTC
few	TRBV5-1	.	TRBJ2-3	CASSPEGAGRDTQYF	TGCGCCAGCAGCCCGGAAGGTGCGGGTAGAGATACGCAGTATTTT
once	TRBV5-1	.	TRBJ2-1	CAGSLERGKGNEQFF	TGCGCCGGCAGCTTGGAGAGAGGGAAGGGCAATGAGCAGTTCTTC
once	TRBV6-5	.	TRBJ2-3	CASSYLRTDTQYF	TGTGCCAGCAGTTACCTCAGGACAGATACGCAGTATTTT
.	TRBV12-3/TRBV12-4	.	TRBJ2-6	CASSLGATGANVLTF	TGTGCCAGCAGTTTGGGGGCCACTGGGGCCAACGTCCTGACTTTC
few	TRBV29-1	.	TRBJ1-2	CSVVRGATYGYTF	TGCAGCGTTGTACGGGGGGCCACCTATGGCTACACCTTC
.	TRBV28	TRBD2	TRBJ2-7	CASSSGLAGGPEQQYF	TGTGCCAGCAGTTCAGGACTAGCGGGAGGGCCGGAACAGCAGTACTTC
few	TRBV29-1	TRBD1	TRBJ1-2	CSVLGRGLASYTF	TGCAGCGTCTTGGGCAGGGGGCTGGCATCCTACACCTTC
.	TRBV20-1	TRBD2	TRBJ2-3	CSAPGLAGGTDTQYF	TGCAGTGCTCCGGGACTAGCGGGAGGAACAGATACGCAGTATTTT
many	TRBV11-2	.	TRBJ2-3	CASGEADTQYF	TGTGCATCGGGGGAAGCAGATACGCAGTATTTT
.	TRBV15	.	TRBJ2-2	CATSRVPGPPLTGELFF	TGTGCCACCAGCAGAGTACCGGGACCCCCATTAACCGGGGAGCTGTTTTTT
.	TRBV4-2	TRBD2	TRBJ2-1	CASSQGVASGGCGQFF	TGTGCCAGCAGCCAAGGGGTGGCTAGCGGGGGCTGCGGGCAGTTCTTC
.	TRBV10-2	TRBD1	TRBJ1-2	CASSDRDRGNYGYTF	TGCGCCAGCAGTGATCGGGACAGGGGAAACTATGGCTACACCTTC
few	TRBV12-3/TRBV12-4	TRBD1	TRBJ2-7	CASSLRRQGGYEQYF	TGTGCCAGCAGTTTACGACGACAGGGGGGCTACGAGCAGTACTTC
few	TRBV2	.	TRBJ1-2	CASSRQENYGYTF	TGTGCCAGCAGTCGACAGGAAAACTATGGCTACACCTTC
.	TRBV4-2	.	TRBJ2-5	CASSQDRRETVWEQYF	TGTGCCAGCAGCCAAGATCGGAGGGAGACAGTGTGGGAGCAGTACTTC
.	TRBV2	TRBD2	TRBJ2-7	CASSEQAGVGEQYF	TGTGCCAGCAGTGAACAAGCGGGAGTAGGCGAGCAGTACTTC
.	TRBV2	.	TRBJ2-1	CASSDRSEQFF	TGTGCCAGCAGTGATCGCAGTGAGCAGTTCTTC
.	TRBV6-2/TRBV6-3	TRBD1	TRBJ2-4	CASKIRGQKAKNIQYF	TGTGCCAGCAAGATTCGGGGACAGAAAGCCAAAAACATTCAGTACTTC
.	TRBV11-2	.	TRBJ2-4	CASNKGGNIQYF	TGTGCCAGTAACAAGGGGGGGAACATTCAGTACTTC
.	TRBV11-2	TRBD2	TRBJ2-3	CASSLERGSTDTQYF	TGTGCCAGCAGCTTAGAGCGGGGGAGCACAGATACGCAGTATTTT
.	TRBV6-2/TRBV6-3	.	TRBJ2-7	CASSLSKAALRYSYEQYF	TGTGCCAGCAGTCTCTCTAAGGCGGCGCTCAGATACTCCTACGAGCAGTACTTC